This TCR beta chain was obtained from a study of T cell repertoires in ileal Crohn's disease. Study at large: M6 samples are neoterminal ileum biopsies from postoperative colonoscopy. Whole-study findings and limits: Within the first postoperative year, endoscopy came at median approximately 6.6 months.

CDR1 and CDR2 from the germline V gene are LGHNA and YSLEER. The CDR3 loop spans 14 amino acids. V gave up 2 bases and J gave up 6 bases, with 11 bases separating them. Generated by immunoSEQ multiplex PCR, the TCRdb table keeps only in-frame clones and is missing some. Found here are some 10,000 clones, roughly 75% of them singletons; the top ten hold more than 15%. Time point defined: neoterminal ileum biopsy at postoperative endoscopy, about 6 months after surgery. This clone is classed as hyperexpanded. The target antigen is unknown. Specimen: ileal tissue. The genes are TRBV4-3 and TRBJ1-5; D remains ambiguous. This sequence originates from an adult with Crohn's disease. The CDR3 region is CASSQSPGSQPQHF. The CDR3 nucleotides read TGCGCCAGCAGCCAAAGTCCCGGGTCTCAGCCCCAGCATTTT.